This T cell receptor (beta chain) was obtained from a study of glioma-infiltrating T cells. Using RNA template, CDR3s of TCR alpha and beta were amplified with iRepertoire arm-PCR. For one-step reverse transcription and amplification, roughly 95-450 ng of tissue mRNA or PBMC total RNA was used. TCRdb itself ran the multiplex PCR reads through MiXCR, one entry per CDR3 protein. The table records some 190,000 distinct CDR3 sequences, more than 25% of them present only once. The CDR3 length is 16 residues. The V gene's germline CDR1 is MDHEN and CDR2 SYDVKM. J was trimmed by 1 base and V by 6 bases; bases with no gene match: 12. Study-wide results and limits: Non-neoplastic patients had below-expected tissue-blood divergence, while all gliomas exceeded expectation.

About this clonotype itself: Its antigen remains unknown. A read error is possible here, since a much larger clone lies one base away.

The origin of this receptor is a human donor with low-grade glioma or glioblastoma, undergoing nonglioma brain surgery, or in good health (not recorded which). Sequencing was done on a sample of glioma tissue, nonneoplastic brain tissue, or PBMCs (not recorded which). This chain uses TRBV28 with TRBJ2-7, with 7 nucleotides matching TRBD2. CDR3 DNA: TGTGCCAGCAGCCTACACGGGGGGTCATTTTCCTACGAGCAGTACTTC. It is translated as CASSLHGGSFSYEQYF.